Listed here is a single TCR beta chain. What it recognizes is unknown. These data originate in a study of monozygotic twins with inflammatory bowel disease. Whole-study results and caveats: Discrimination among different T cell subtypes was not achievable. Limited power may explain why concordant and discordant twins showed no difference in repertoire similarity. IBD patients, compared with healthy twins, shared fewer clonotypes with others (especially with disease activity).

Germline assignment: CDR1 SNHLY and CDR2 FYNNEI. The CDR3 consists of 13 residues. Via template switching, UMIs carrying a 6-nucleotide sample barcode were introduced. Each CDR3 protein gets one entry in TCRdb, which reprocessed the 5' RACE reads and gives no DNA. This repertoire includes 350,000 to 550,000 distinct CDR3 sequences. The sample taken for sequencing was blood. The rearrangement joins TRBV2 to TRBJ1-6; TCRdb's D call, TRBD1, is unchecked because there is no DNA. The receptor was isolated from a human donor with ulcerative colitis or Crohn's disease, or a healthy co-twin of an affected twin (not recorded which). This chain's CDR3 is CASEGGQVSPLHF.